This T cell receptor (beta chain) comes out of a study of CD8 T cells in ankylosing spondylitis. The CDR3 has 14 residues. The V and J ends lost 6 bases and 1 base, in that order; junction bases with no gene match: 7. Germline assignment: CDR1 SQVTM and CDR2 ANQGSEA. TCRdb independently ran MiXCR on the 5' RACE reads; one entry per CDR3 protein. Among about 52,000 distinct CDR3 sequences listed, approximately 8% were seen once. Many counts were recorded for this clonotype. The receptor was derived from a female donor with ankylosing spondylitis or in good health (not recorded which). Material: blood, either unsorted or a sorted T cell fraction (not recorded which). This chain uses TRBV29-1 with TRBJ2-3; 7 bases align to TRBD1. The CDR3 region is CSVRTGTGTDTQYF. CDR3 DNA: TGCAGCGTACGAACCGGGACAGGCACAGATACGCAGTATTTT.